This TCR beta chain was captured in a study of T cells in Graves' hyperthyroidism and ophthalmopathy. No progression to ophthalmopathy during 18 months of follow-up defined stable disease. Trimming at V came to 5 bases and at J to 1 base, leaving 7 bases not matched to a gene. The CDR3 totals 15 residues. Germline loops: CDR1 DFQATT, CDR2 SNEGSKA (reference sequence). Notes on the study in general: The model predicted ophthalmopathy a median roughly six months before onset. Most thyroid clonotypes expanded above 0.001 were also detected in blood.

Regions amplified from RNA transcripts were the TCR beta CDR3 regions. A set of HTBI primers served as the primers for a first-round RT-PCR of the TCR CDR3. TCRdb used MiXCR to reprocess the multiplex PCR reads, holding one entry per CDR3 protein. Of roughly 570,000 distinct CDR3 sequences listed, approximately 44% are singletons. This clonotype was observed at least ten times. Its antigen is unidentified. The sample was peripheral blood or thyroid tissue (not recorded which). The chain carries TRBV20-1 and TRBJ2-3, with 9 bases identical to TRBD2. This TCR derives from a woman between 18 and 29 years old with Graves' hyperthyroidism. The CDR3 DNA sequence: TGCAGTGCTCAGGGACTAGCAGAAGGCACAGATACGCAGTATTTT. It translates to CSAQGLAEGTDTQYF.